The 15 T cell receptor beta chains in this list originate from one sample, sequenced in a study of blood T cell repertoires in COVID-19. Assay: immunoSEQ multiplex PCR; the TCRdb copy retains only in-frame clones and omits some. The sample lists roughly 61,000 clones; about 66% were seen once. Sequencing was carried out using PBMCs or T cells enriched from blood (not recorded which). These TCRs come from a woman aged 60-75 years who had been exposed to COVID-19.

This sequence joins TRBV11-2 and TRBJ1-1; D gene ambiguous. The germline gives CDR1 SGHAT, CDR2 FQNNGV. Deletions cut 3 bases from V and 5 bases from J, with 13 bases between. The CDR3 has 14 amino acids. In DNA, the CDR3 is TGTGCCAGCAGCTTTGAGGGAGGAAGAACTGAAGCTTTCTTT. This translates into CASSFEGGRTEAFF.

This chain links TRBV2 with TRBJ1-1, with a possible D match to TRBD1 (5 bases). CDR1 and CDR2 from the germline V gene are SNHLY and FYNNEI. V dropped 8 bases and J dropped 5 bases, with 15 bases sitting between them. The CDR3 totals 13 residues. The CDR3 nucleotides are TGTGCCAGCCAGATAGGGGTTATGACTGAAGCTTTCTTT. Its translation is CASQIGVMTEAFF.

This clone was seen a few times. CDR3 sequence reads: CSASRYESQDEQFF. CDR3 DNA: TGCAGTGCTAGTCGGTACGAAAGTCAGGATGAGCAGTTCTTC. The chain recombines TRBV20-1 with TRBJ2-1; D remains ambiguous. The germline CDR1 and CDR2 sequences are DFQATT and SNEGSKA (reference sequence). The CDR3 has 14 amino acids. V was clipped by 3 bases and J by 8 bases, with 17 bases between them.

J is TRBJ2-1 and V is TRBV6-5, with D perhaps matching TRBD2 (5 bases). The CDR3 is made up of 13 amino acids. Germline-derived CDR1 and CDR2 are MNHEY and SVGAGI. Deletions cut 8 bases from V and 3 bases from J, with 11 bases between. The CDR3 is CASLDSIYNEQFF. The CDR3 DNA reads as TGTGCCAGCTTGGACTCAATCTACAATGAGCAGTTCTTC.

The rearrangement joins TRBV5-1 to TRBJ1-6; maybe TRBD1 (6 bases). CDR1 SGHRS and CDR2 YFSETQ come from the germline V gene. The germline V and J ends were trimmed by 0 bases and 6 bases, with 10 bases remaining between them. There are 15 residues in the CDR3. DNA for the CDR3: TGCGCCAGCAGCTTGGGACAGGTTCTTAATTCACCCCTCCACTTT. Residues: CASSLGQVLNSPLHF.

The CDR3: CASSKCEQYF. DNA for the CDR3: TGTGCCAGCAGCAAATGCGAGCAGTACTTC. The chain uses TRBV28 and TRBJ2-7; D is ambiguous. Looked up from germline, CDR1 is MDHEN and CDR2 is SYDVKM. The CDR3 consists of 10 residues. V lost 6 bases and J 6 bases, leaving 6 bases between the germline ends.

J is TRBJ2-7 and V is TRBV4-3; 8 bases agree with TRBD2. This CDR3 spans 13 amino acids. Germline V gene lookup returns CDR1 LGHNA and CDR2 YSLEER. V shed 3 bases and J 10 bases; nucleotides not matched to a gene: 8. CDR3 nucleotide sequence: TGCGCCAGCAGCCAGGGTAGCGGGACCCCCCAGTACTTC. It specifies CASSQGSGTPQYF.

The genes are TRBV19 and TRBJ1-5, with 7 bases identical to TRBD1. CDR1 and CDR2 from the germline V gene are LNHDA and SQIVND (reference sequence). J gave up 4 bases and V 2 bases, and 8 bases lay outside the gene matches. The CDR3 covers 16 residues. CDR3 DNA sequence: TGTGCCAGTAGTATATTCGGAAGGGGGCGGAATCAGCCCCAGCATTTT. It codes for CASSIFGRGRNQPQHF.

This clone has just a few counts. CDR3 sequence: CASRVGGGSFMNTEAFF. CDR3 sequence (DNA): TGTGCCAGCAGAGTGGGGGGGGGCTCCTTCATGAACACTGAAGCTTTCTTT. The chain uses TRBV27 and TRBJ1-1; possible D gene TRBD1, 6 bases. Between the trimmed V and J ends, which lost 6 bases and 0 bases, there was a span of 20 bases. The CDR3 has 17 residues. Germline V gene sequence: CDR1 MNHEY, CDR2 SMNVEV (reference sequence).

The chain joins TRBV4-2 to TRBJ1-3; possibly TRBD1 for D (6 bases). Trimming took off 2 bases at V and 4 bases at J, with 9 bases between the two ends. Germline V gives CDR1 LGHNA, CDR2 YNFKEQ. The CDR3 totals 14 residues. This chain's CDR3 is CASSQTDRGNTIYF. The CDR3 nucleotides are TGTGCCAGCAGCCAAACGGACAGAGGAAACACCATATATTTT.

This clone was seen at least ten times. This chain connects TRBV19 to TRBJ2-5, with D perhaps matching TRBD2 (5 bases). The CDR3 covers 13 residues. The V and J ends lost 10 bases and 5 bases respectively, with 17 bases between them. Germline V gene lookup returns CDR1 LNHDA and CDR2 SQIVND (reference sequence). The CDR3 loop reads CATSGGRRETQYF. In DNA form, the CDR3 reads TGTGCCACCTCAGGCGGGCGTCGGGAGACCCAGTACTTC.

The chain uses TRBV10-3 and TRBJ1-5; TRBD1 might be the D (6 bases). Trimming took 4 bases from V and 4 from J, leaving 14 bases between them. Germline V gene data show CDR1 as ENHRY and CDR2 as SYGVKD. The length of the CDR3 is 15 residues. The CDR3 coding sequence is TGTGCCATCAGTGCAAACAGGGACACTAATCAGCCCCAGCATTTT. It codes for CAISANRDTNQPQHF.

The rearrangement uses TRBV9 and TRBJ2-1; 10 bases fit TRBD2. This CDR3 region has 16 residues. Germline CDR1 SGDLS, CDR2 YYNGEE. J lost 4 bases, V lost 4 bases, and 8 bases had no gene match. The CDR3 is CASSSVLAGVYNEQFF. In DNA, the CDR3 is TGTGCCAGCAGCTCCGTCCTAGCGGGGGTTTACAATGAGCAGTTCTTC.

The V and J genes are TRBV10-3 and TRBJ2-1; no reliable D call. The CDR3 length is 11 residues. The V gene lost 3 bases and the J gene lost 6 bases, with 3 bases spanning the gap. CDR1 ENHRY and CDR2 SYGVKD come from the germline V gene. CDR3 protein: CAISDLNEQFF. For the CDR3, the DNA is TGTGCCATCAGTGATCTCAATGAGCAGTTCTTC.

The chain recombines TRBV4-3 with TRBJ2-7, with a tentative D call TRBD2 (5 bases). Germline V gives CDR1 LGHNA, CDR2 YSLEER. The V gene lost 0 bases and the J gene lost 6 bases, with 15 bases spanning the gap. The CDR3 loop spans 15 amino acids. The CDR3 reads CASSQEIRGSGEQYF. The DNA of the CDR3 is TGCGCCAGCAGCCAAGAGATTCGGGGTTCGGGCGAGCAGTACTTC.